This entry concerns a single T cell receptor beta chain. Other DNA variants within this sample encode the same CDR3. Per the study methods: Estimation of nucleated cell counts was performed using reference gene primer amplification. The table came from immunoSEQ multiplex PCR; TCRdb's copy has only in-frame clones and leaves some out. That table supplies the V and J calls and clone size; D and trimming were determined from the DNA. The sample consists of some 350,000 clones, about nine tenths of them appearing once. J gave up 6 bases and V 7 bases, and 4 bases lay outside the gene matches. Per germline, CDR1 LNHDA and CDR2 SQIVND (reference sequence). The CDR3 is 14 amino acids. This specimen comes from a study of blood T cell repertoires in COVID-19. Study-level information: Acute-phase and convalescent COVID-19 samples originated in the United States, Italy and Spain. From T cells, B-cell-depleted T cells, or PBMCs came the material, which was cDNA or gDNA.

Sequenced input: peripheral blood. The clonotype was recovered from a woman aged 70-85 years with COVID-19, enrolled during active disease. The chain uses TRBV19 and TRBJ1-6; 9 nucleotides match TRBD1. CDR3 loop: CASTLTGGNSPLHF. In DNA, the CDR3 is TGTGCCAGTACGCTGACAGGGGGTAATTCACCCCTCCACTTT.